The 18 T cell receptor beta chains reported below all come from one sample, sequenced in a study of blood T cell repertoires in COVID-19. The data were produced by immunoSEQ multiplex PCR, yet TCRdb's version contains in-frame clones alone and is incomplete. Of 190,000 or so clones detected, around 87% appear once; the ten largest clones hold approximately 2.4%. Sequenced material: PBMCs or T cells enriched from blood (not recorded which). All receptors derive from a woman aged 30 to 39 who had recovered from COVID-19.

The chain links TRBV2 to TRBJ1-4; D is unclear. CDR3 length: 13 amino acids. V was trimmed by 2 bases and J by 8 bases, leaving 9 bases between them. CDR1 is SNHLY and CDR2 is FYNNEI in the germline V gene. CDR3 coding DNA: TGTGCCAGCAGTGAAAGGCCCGGGGAAAAACTGTTTTTT. Its protein product is CASSERPGEKLFF.

This clone was detected once. The genes are TRBV30 and TRBJ1-1, with unresolved D. The CDR3 covers 15 residues. Looked up from germline, CDR1 is GTSNPN and CDR2 is SVGIG (reference sequence). V gave up 4 bases and J gave up 0 bases, with 15 bases separating them. CDR3 sequence (DNA): TGTGCCTGGATGAGGAGATCTCTTATGAACACTGAAGCTTTCTTT. It encodes CAWMRRSLMNTEAFF.

This sequence joins TRBV7-3 and TRBJ2-5; 7 nucleotides align to TRBD2. The germline V gene has CDR1 SGHTA and CDR2 FQGTGA. The V segment lost 1 base and the J segment 1 base; nucleotides outside the gene matches: 6. This CDR3 contains 16 residues. This CDR3 is CASSLMAGASQETQYF. CDR3 DNA: TGTGCCAGCAGCTTAATGGCGGGAGCCTCCCAAGAGACCCAGTACTTC.

This clone was observed a single time. The rearrangement joins TRBV29-1 to TRBJ2-7, with 12 bases identical to TRBD2. The CDR3 length is 12 residues. V gave up 7 bases and J gave up 6 bases; unmatched junction bases: 4. The V gene's germline CDR1 is SQVTM and CDR2 ANQGSEA. In DNA, the CDR3 is TGCAGCGCTACTAGCGGGAGGATCGAGCAGTACTTC. Protein: CSATSGRIEQYF.

V gene TRBV24-1 combines with J gene TRBJ2-7; the match to TRBD2 covers 8 bases. Per the germline V gene, CDR1 is KGHDR and CDR2 is SFDVKD. The CDR3 extends over 14 amino acids. Unmatched junction bases numbered 9, after V lost 9 bases and J lost 3 bases. This CDR3 reads CATGAGGGGYEQYF. CDR3 nucleotide sequence: TGTGCCACCGGGGCCGGGGGGGGCGGCTACGAGCAGTACTTC.

The V and J genes are TRBV4-2 and TRBJ2-6; maybe TRBD2 (5 bases). Germline CDR1 and CDR2: LGHNA and YNFKEQ. Between the trimmed V and J ends, which lost 4 bases and 0 bases, there was a span of 16 bases. The CDR3 is 18 amino acids. The CDR3 loop reads CASSLRGRLVSGANVLTF. CDR3 DNA: TGTGCCAGCAGCCTCCGGGGAAGGCTAGTCTCTGGGGCCAACGTCCTGACTTTC.

This chain connects TRBV7-9 to TRBJ1-4, with D uncertain. From germline, CDR1 is SEHNR and CDR2 FQNEAQ (reference sequence). Deletions cut 4 bases from V and 0 bases from J, with 12 bases between. The length of the CDR3 is 16 residues. The CDR3 DNA is TGTGCCAGCAGCTCCGGAGTCGGAGCAACTAATGAAAAACTGTTTTTT. Translating it yields CASSSGVGATNEKLFF.

The V gene is TRBV25-1, the J gene TRBJ1-1, with D possibly matching TRBD1 (5 bases). V lost 5 bases, J lost 7 bases, and 20 bases lay in between. This CDR3 region has 15 residues. Germline V lookup: CDR1 MGHDK, CDR2 SYGVNS. In DNA, the CDR3 is TGTGCCAGCAGTTCAACAGGCGTTCGGCCCTATGAAGCTTTCTTT. Residues: CASSSTGVRPYEAFF.

V and J are TRBV6-5 and TRBJ1-2, with 9 bases matching TRBD1. V gave up 6 bases and J gave up 6 bases; unmatched junction bases: 5. Germline CDR1 MNHEY, CDR2 SVGAGI. The CDR3 runs to 13 residues. This chain's CDR3 is CASRRDRVDGYTF. CDR3 nucleotide sequence: TGTGCCAGCAGGAGGGACAGGGTTGATGGCTACACCTTC.

The chain joins TRBV11-2 to TRBJ1-1; 7 bases are a match to TRBD1. CDR3 length: 14 residues. With 2 bases clipped from V and 4 bases from J, the junction kept 4 bases outside the gene matches. The germline V gene has CDR1 SGHAT and CDR2 FQNNGV. The CDR3, as DNA: TGTGCCAGCAGCTTAAGGGGGCATCGCACTGAAGCTTTCTTT. Residues: CASSLRGHRTEAFF.

The chain employs TRBV7-9 and TRBJ1-4; D gene uncertain. With 8 bases removed from V and 3 bases from J, the gap between germline ends came to 10 bases. Germline lookup yields CDR1 SEHNR and CDR2 FQNEAQ (reference sequence). The length of the CDR3 is 13 residues. The CDR3 region is CASGRGANEKLFF. CDR3 bases: TGTGCCAGCGGCCGGGGAGCTAATGAAAAACTGTTTTTT.

The chain employs TRBV21-1 and TRBJ2-1; the table calls TRBD2, which could not be checked here. TRBV21-1 is flagged as a pseudogene. There are 15 residues in the CDR3. The CDR3 region has the DNA TGTGCCAGCAGCAAACTCGGGAGCTCCTACAATGAGCAGTTCTTC. Amino acids: CASSKLGSSYNEQFF.

The J gene is TRBJ2-7, the V gene TRBV21-1; the D segment call TRBD2 is taken from the table without a DNA check. TRBV21-1 corresponds to a pseudogene. The CDR3 consists of 9 residues. CDR3 nucleotide sequence: TGTGCCAGCAGCAAAGACGAGGGCTTC. Amino acids: CASSKDEGF.

The V call is TRBV11-3, the J call TRBJ2-2, with 8 bases lining up with TRBD1. With 3 bases clipped from V and 6 bases from J, the junction kept 6 bases outside the gene matches. From germline, CDR1 is SGHNT and CDR2 YENEEA. The CDR3 has 15 amino acids. The CDR3 protein is CASSFHGQGAGELFF. The DNA of the CDR3 is TGTGCCAGCAGCTTCCACGGACAGGGTGCCGGGGAGCTGTTTTTT. The variable domain in full, with the rest retrieved from reference TRBV11-3 and TRBJ2-2, is EAGVVQSPRYKIIEKKQPVAFWCNPISGHNTLYWYLQNLGQGPELLIRYENEEAVDDSQLPKDRFSAERLKGVDSTLKIQPAELGDSAVYLCASSFHGQGAGELFFGEGSRLTVL.

This clone occurred once. The chain combines TRBV6-2 or TRBV6-3 with TRBJ2-7, with unresolved D. There are 13 residues in the CDR3. V was clipped by 2 bases and J by 0 bases, with 5 bases between them. From germline, CDR1 is MNHEY and CDR2 SVGEGT. CDR3 amino acids: CASSYGNSYEQYF. Here the CDR3 DNA reads TGTGCCAGCAGTTACGGCAACTCCTACGAGCAGTACTTC.

The rearrangement links TRBV2 to TRBJ2-1; TRBD2 matches 11 bases. V lost 5 bases and J lost 5; bases outside the gene matches: 14. Looked up from germline, CDR1 is SNHLY and CDR2 is FYNNEI. The CDR3 contains 18 residues. As DNA, the CDR3 is TGTGCCAGCAGTAAACCACGTTTGACTAGCGGGGATAACAATGAGCAGTTCTTC. This sequence encodes CASSKPRLTSGDNNEQFF.

In regard to this clone: A read error may explain this, as a much larger clone is one base away. This sample includes further DNA sequences coding for the same CDR3. The chain links TRBV5-4 to TRBJ1-6; 8 bases are shared with TRBD1. Unmatched junction bases numbered 4, after V lost 2 bases and J lost 9 bases. The germline V gene encodes CDR1 SGHNT and CDR2 YYREEE (reference sequence). The CDR3 contains 14 residues. CDR3 protein: CASSLGQGGSPLHF. CDR3 DNA: TGTGCCAGCAGCTTAGGACAGGGTGGTTCACCCCTCCACTTT. Combining the CDR3 with reference TRBV5-4 and TRBJ1-6 gives the whole variable domain ETGVTQSPTHLIKTRGQQVTLRCSSQSGHNTVSWYQQALGQGPQFIFQYYREEENGRGNFPPRFSGLQFPNYSSELNVNALELDDSALYLCASSLGQGGSPLHFGNGTRLTVT.

V gene TRBV2 combines with J gene TRBJ1-4; 9 nucleotides agree with TRBD1. Unmatched junction bases numbered 11, after V lost 6 bases and J lost 3 bases. Germline V gene sequence: CDR1 SNHLY, CDR2 FYNNEI. The length of the CDR3 is 17 residues. CDR3 in amino acids: CASSVRQGGGSNEKLFF. The CDR3 DNA reads as TGTGCCAGCAGCGTTCGACAGGGGGGTGGTTCTAATGAAAAACTGTTTTTT.